The T cell receptor beta chain described here comes from a study of CD8+ T cells in alopecia areata (dated by TCRdb to 2016 to 2018). Study-level background: The study used high-throughput TCRbeta sequencing to examine T cell clonal expansion in alopecia areata, in both the C3H/HeJ mouse model and human patients. Scalp clonality was compared among normal scalp (n=4), patchy alopecia areata scalp (n=8), and alopecia totalis/universalis scalp (n=8). RNA was obtained with the PAXgene miRNA kit for fixed scalp, the miRNeasy kit for PBMCs, and the RNeasy kit for mouse skin. immunoSEQ multiplex PCR using 35 Vbeta forward primers and 13 Jbeta reverse primers was used to amplify TCRbeta CDR3 regions. In humans, TCRbeta sequencing was performed on scalp tissue and on sorted CD4+ and CD8+ peripheral blood T cells from healthy controls and from patients with patchy or totalis/universalis alopecia areata.

The library was generated by the immunoSEQ multiplex PCR assay. To provide template for TCR sequencing, every sample had RNA extracted and reverse transcribed into cDNA. First-strand cDNA was synthesized using SuperScript III with a 2:1 mix of oligo-dT and random hexamers. Amplification bias was assessed with a synthetic immune receptor repertoire, and residual bias was removed computationally. In the original analysis: Raw reads were preprocessed for error removal, and CDR3 was defined according to IMGT conventions as running from the conserved cysteine to phenylalanine. Clonality was computed by normalizing Shannon entropy by log2 of the number of productive unique TCRs and subtracting the result from 1. Scalp TCRbeta sequences were cross-referenced with sorted blood CD4 and CD8 repertoires so that the CD4 or CD8 identity of scalp clones could be inferred. TCRdb's version of the immuneACCESS table is confined to in-frame rearrangements and falls short of the full clone set. An unresolved V gene accounts for under half of the shortfall where checked; the remainder is of unknown origin. Clone size and the V and J calls come from that table; the DNA yielded D and trimming. The sample table holds around 190,000 clones, of which 56% were seen once. About 5.3% of the sample belongs to the ten largest clones.

After PBMCs were isolated by density centrifugation and stained for CD3, CD4 and CD8, a FACSAria was used to sort CD4+ and CD8+ T cells. Scalp biopsies and blood samples were provided by unaffected controls. This clone has more than one count but fewer than ten. Its antigen specificity is not known. No per-base quality is available; no much larger clone lies one base away. Summary of the overall study and its limitations: Compared with normal scalp, lesional scalp had higher clonality and more expanded CD8+ clones, particularly in alopecia totalis/universalis, a pattern that suggests antigenic drive. Shared TCR sequences between patients were less evident than in mice, which may be partly attributable to HLA diversity in the patient population. Scalp TCR repertoire analysis is complicated because resident alphabeta T cells in normal human skin are also sequenced, whereas mouse skin is dominated by gammadelta T cells.

The germline ends are 8 bases apart after V is trimmed by 5 bases and J by 6 bases. The CDR3 runs 11 amino acids, cysteine and phenylalanine included. Solely the CDR3 DNA is kept, with 33 bases framed from the first base. The germline V gene (reference sequence) supplies CDR1 SEHNR and CDR2 FQNEAQ. The clonotype was recovered from a human donor in good health. This sequence uses TRBV7-9 and TRBJ2-7, with the D gene call left open. The sample consisted of CD8+ T cells sorted from blood. The CDR3 is CASSPASEQYF. The sequenced DNA: TGTGCCAGCAGCCCCGCATCCGAGCAGTACTTC.